This entry lists 18 T cell receptor beta chains sequenced from one sample in a study of blood T cell repertoires in COVID-19. The assay was immunoSEQ multiplex PCR, and TCRdb's table has in-frame clones only and misses some. The sample lists a few hundred thousand clones, around 84% seen once, with about 1.5% in the top ten. The sample comprised peripheral blood. The receptor set was obtained from a woman aged 40 to 50 who had recovered from COVID-19.

The CDR3 here is CASSPSGINGYTF. CDR3 nucleotides: TGTGCCAGCTCACCGTCAGGGATTAATGGCTACACCTTC. The rearrangement joins TRBV18 to TRBJ1-2; D may be TRBD1 (5 bases). Germline V CDR1 and CDR2: KGHSH, LQKENI. The CDR3 contains 13 residues. V lost 3 bases, J lost 6 bases, and 11 bases lay in between.

V is TRBV7-3 and J is TRBJ2-3; perhaps TRBD2 as D (5 bases). The CDR3 spans 14 residues. Trimming shortened V by 3 bases and J by 1 base, and 8 bases separated the two germline ends. Looked up from germline, CDR1 is SGHTA and CDR2 is FQGTGA. The CDR3 bases are TGTGCCAGCAGCTTCTTTAGCGGCACAGATACGCAGTATTTT. Residues: CASSFFSGTDTQYF.

The genes are TRBV6-5 and TRBJ1-4, with no clear D. Trimming pared 11 bases from V and 0 bases from J, leaving 10 bases between. The CDR3 has 13 residues. The V gene's germline CDR1 is MNHEY and CDR2 SVGAGI. The CDR3 is CAGGVATNEKLFF. DNA of the CDR3: TGTGCCGGAGGCGTTGCAACTAATGAAAAACTGTTTTTT.

The chain joins TRBV10-1 to TRBJ2-2, with a weak D call TRBD2 (6 bases). The length of the CDR3 is 14 residues. The ends were cut back, 3 bases at V and 3 bases at J, with 8 bases in the middle. Germline CDR1 reads WNHNN; CDR2 reads SYGVQD (reference sequence). CDR3 protein: CASSDPGDTGELFF. The CDR3 nucleotides are TGCGCCAGCAGTGACCCGGGGGACACCGGGGAGCTGTTTTTT.

CDR3 nucleotide sequence: TGTGCCAGCAGTTTATACGGAGATGGCTACACCTTC. It encodes CASSLYGDGYTF. The genes are TRBV12-3 or TRBV12-4 and TRBJ1-2; D not certain. The CDR3 is made up of 12 amino acids. Trimming shortened V by 2 bases and J by 6 bases, and 7 bases separated the two germline ends.

This clone was observed once. J is TRBJ2-7 and V is TRBV10-3; 8 nucleotides agree with TRBD1. CDR1 and CDR2 from the germline V gene are ENHRY and SYGVKD. The J segment lost 0 bases and the V segment lost 7 bases, leaving 5 bases of the junction unmatched. CDR3 length: 14 residues. CDR3 sequence (DNA): TGTGCCATCAAGATGGACAGGGTCTCCTACGAGCAGTACTTC. Encoded protein: CAIKMDRVSYEQYF.

Points on this clone: This likely comes from a read error, as the CDR3 has no conserved phenylalanine or tryptophan at its end. The DNA is omitted, as the CDR3 cannot be located on it reliably, and the CDR3 follows TCRdb's listing. The V gene is TRBV7-9, the J gene TRBJ1-5; the D call of TRBD1 is as the table states it, not checked on the DNA. Ends included, the CDR3 has 10 residues. Germline V gives CDR1 SEHNR, CDR2 FQNEAQ (reference sequence). CDR3 amino acids: CASSLEGHHR.

This clone was seen a few times. The chain recombines TRBV9 with TRBJ2-3, with 11 bases identical to TRBD2. The CDR3 is 16 residues long. Trimming at V came to 3 bases and at J to 4 bases, leaving 7 bases not matched to a gene. Germline V CDR1 and CDR2: SGDLS, YYNGEE. The CDR3 region has the DNA TGTGCCAGCAGCGAAAAGGTACTAGCGGGGGCAGATACGCAGTATTTT. It translates to CASSEKVLAGADTQYF.

DNA of the CDR3: TGTGCCAGCTCCCCCGCGGGAGATAACACTGAAGCTTTCTTT. This codes for CASSPAGDNTEAFF. The V gene is TRBV27, the J gene TRBJ1-1; the D is unclear. CDR3 length: 14 amino acids. V was cut by 8 bases and J by 2 bases, with 15 bases left in between. Germline lookup yields CDR1 MNHEY and CDR2 SMNVEV (reference sequence).

V gene TRBV6-6 combines with J gene TRBJ1-6; 8 nucleotides agree with TRBD1. This CDR3 region has 13 residues. Losses at the gene ends were 6 bases for V and 13 bases for J; bases not matched to a gene: 8. Per germline, CDR1 MNHNY and CDR2 SVGAGI (reference sequence). As DNA, the CDR3 is TGTGCCAGCAGAACACAGGGGGATGCTCCCCTCCACTTT. Translating it yields CASRTQGDAPLHF.

This chain connects TRBV2 to TRBJ1-6; no firm D call. The CDR3 runs to 13 residues. Trimming took off 7 bases at V and 4 bases at J, with 8 bases between the two ends. CDR1 is SNHLY, CDR2 FYNNEI, per germline. CDR3 nucleotide sequence: TGTGCCAGCAATGTGGAGTATAATTCACCCCTCCACTTT. The encoded protein is CASNVEYNSPLHF.

This clone was counted a few times. The genes are TRBV7-9 and TRBJ2-3; D may be TRBD2 (5 bases). The CDR3 consists of 17 residues. The V and J ends lost 7 bases and 4 bases respectively, with 24 bases between them. In germline, CDR1 is SEHNR, CDR2 FQNEAQ (reference sequence). The CDR3 nucleotides are TGTGCCAGCAACCCTCGGTCGGGGTTAAGCGTGGCAGATACGCAGTATTTT. Encoded protein: CASNPRSGLSVADTQYF.

The V gene is TRBV25-1, the J gene TRBJ2-5, with a possible D match to TRBD1 (6 bases). Germline values: CDR1 MGHDK, CDR2 SYGVNS. This CDR3 is 17 amino acids long. V was clipped by 4 bases and J by 5 bases, with 23 bases between them. CDR3 in amino acids: CASSVTRDTLSAETQYF. The CDR3 nucleotides read TGTGCCAGCAGTGTCACCCGGGACACACTCTCTGCGGAGACCCAGTACTTC.

V and J are TRBV6-2 or TRBV6-3 and TRBJ2-7; no definite D call. V shed 6 bases and J shed 0 bases, with 15 bases lying between them. CDR1 is MNHEY, CDR2 SVGEGT, per germline. This CDR3 contains 15 residues. The CDR3 bases are TGTGCCAGCAGCCTCCAGAGGCCGAGCTCCTACGAGCAGTACTTC. Residues: CASSLQRPSSYEQYF.

The chain is built from TRBV6-6 and TRBJ1-1; D call uncertain. The CDR3 runs 15 residues. Germline loops: CDR1 MNHNY, CDR2 SVGAGI (reference sequence). V lost 5 bases and J lost 0, with 13 bases in between. This chain's CDR3 is CASSPLSTMNTEAFF. The CDR3 region has the DNA TGTGCCAGCAGTCCCCTCAGCACTATGAACACTGAAGCTTTCTTT.

This sequence joins TRBV5-1 and TRBJ1-6; D is possibly TRBD1 (6 bases). This CDR3 region has 14 residues. In germline, CDR1 is SGHRS, CDR2 YFSETQ. V lost 4 bases, J lost 8 bases, and 13 bases lay in between. This chain's CDR3 is CASSDRDTDSPLHF. In DNA, the CDR3 is TGCGCCAGCAGCGACCGGGACACCGATTCACCCCTCCACTTT.

This chain connects TRBV5-5 to TRBJ1-1; perhaps TRBD1 as D (5 bases). The V gene lost 2 bases and the J gene lost 1 base, with 12 bases spanning the gap. CDR1 is SGHKS, CDR2 YYEKEE, per germline (reference sequence). This CDR3 is 15 amino acids long. For the CDR3, the DNA is TGTGCCAGCAGCTTAATGGGGGGATGGAACACTGAAGCTTTCTTT. It specifies CASSLMGGWNTEAFF. Full variable domain (missing parts from reference TRBV5-5 and TRBJ1-1): DAGVTQSPTHLIKTRGQQVTLRCSPISGHKSVSWYQQVLGQGPQFIFQYYEKEERGRGNFPDRFSARQFPNYSSELNVNALLLGDSALYLCASSLMGGWNTEAFFGQGTRLTVV.

The chain couples TRBV2 to TRBJ2-2; 10 bases are shared with TRBD2. The CDR3 is 15 amino acids. Germline CDR1 and CDR2: SNHLY and FYNNEI. V shed 9 bases, J shed 3 bases, and the junction held 7 bases outside the gene matches. CDR3 in amino acids: CASGSGGLYTGELFF. The DNA of the CDR3 is TGTGCCAGTGGTAGCGGGGGGCTGTACACCGGGGAGCTGTTTTTT.